This T cell receptor beta chain was observed in a study of beta chain features in type 1 diabetes. The authors reverse transcribed all of the isolated RNA, so sequencing captured expressed TCRB transcripts. TCRdb's copy holds only in-frame clones and misses some; the assay was immunoSEQ multiplex PCR. The table lists 500,000 to 700,000 clones, 15% to 17% of them singletons. General observations from the study: Any PCR bias toward short templates would affect both groups alike. Lower insertion and higher deletion counts appeared at VDJ junctions in type 1 diabetes patients. The naive, central memory and Treg TCRB repertoires showed an apparent similarity that was greater among patients than among healthy donors.

Averaging about 116 mL, one heparinised blood draw came from each individual donor. Details on this clone: Its antigen remains unidentified.

Sequenced: naive CD4+ T cells from blood. The clonotype originates from a man aged 18 to 29 in good health.

The CDR3 nucleotides read TGTGCCAGCAGCTTAGATCGGGTGGCAGCCTCTAATGAAAAACTGTTTTTT. It yields the protein CASSLDRVAASNEKLFF. The rearrangement links TRBV11-2 to TRBJ1-4; no reliable D call. The V and J ends lost 0 bases and 3 bases respectively, with 14 bases between them. The CDR3 spans 17 residues. Germline CDR1 SGHAT, CDR2 FQNNGV.